The 27 T cell receptor beta chains below all came from one sample that was sequenced in a study of T cell responses to AZD1222 COVID-19 vaccine. TCRdb keeps only in-frame clones here, not all; method: immunoSEQ multiplex PCR. Among under 150,000 clones, over 85% were seen once, and the ten largest hold approximately 3.1%. The sample was peripheral blood, taken on day 0 of AZD1222 vaccination. The receptors were sampled from an adult in good health.

This clone was counted once. The gene calls are TRBV2 and TRBJ2-1, with D unclear. The V end was cut by 9 bases, the J end by 5 bases, with 17 bases between. CDR1 is SNHLY and CDR2 is FYNNEI in the germline V gene. CDR3 length: 14 amino acids. The CDR3 DNA is TGTGCCAGAGCAGTATGGCGACGGGACAATGAGCAGTTCTTC. Residues: CARAVWRRDNEQFF. Using reference TRBV2 and TRBJ2-1 for the parts outside the CDR3, the full variable domain is EPEVTQTPSHQVTQMGQEVILRCVPISNHLYFYWYRQILGQKVEFLVSFYNNEISEKSEIFDDQFSVERPDGSNFTLKIRSTKLEDSAMYFCARAVWRRDNEQFFGPGTRLTVL.

The gene calls are TRBV5-6 and TRBJ1-2, with 7 bases matching TRBD1. V shed 4 bases and J 0 bases; nucleotides not matched to a gene: 9. The CDR3 has 16 residues. CDR1 is SGHDT and CDR2 is YYEEEE in the germline V gene. For the CDR3, the DNA is TGTGCCAGCAGCCCACGAACCGGGACAGCTAACTATGGCTACACCTTC. Its translation is CASSPRTGTANYGYTF.

This clone came up once. The chain joins TRBV27 to TRBJ2-1, with 8 bases aligning to TRBD2. The germline gives CDR1 MNHEY, CDR2 SMNVEV (reference sequence). Trimming removed 3 bases from V and 9 bases from J; junction bases left unmatched: 7. The CDR3 length is 14 residues. DNA for the CDR3: TGTGCCAGCAGTTTGGCGGGGGGCAGGGGTGAGCAGTTCTTC. Translation: CASSLAGGRGEQFF.

This rearrangement joins TRBV7-2 to TRBJ2-7, with TRBD2 matching 14 bases. In germline, CDR1 is SGHTA, CDR2 FQGNSA. CDR3 size: 16 residues. Trimming cost V 4 bases and J 6 bases; bases outside gene matches: 8. DNA of the CDR3: TGTGCCAGCAGCTCGGGACTAGCGGGAGCCGCCGGCGAGCAGTACTTC. This gives the protein CASSSGLAGAAGEQYF.

This clone was seen a handful of times. This sequence joins TRBV23-1 and TRBJ2-7, with 9 positions matching TRBD1. TRBV23-1 is an ORF; its function is uncertain. The CDR3 loop spans 11 amino acids. V dropped 8 bases and J dropped 7; count of bases not matched to a gene: 3. The CDR3 protein is CASVDRGEQYF. DNA of the CDR3: TGCGCCAGCGTAGACAGGGGGGAGCAGTACTTC.

The chain couples TRBV7-8 to TRBJ1-2; the match to TRBD1 covers 9 bases. This CDR3 spans 13 amino acids. Germline V gene lookup returns CDR1 SGHVS and CDR2 FQNEAQ. Unmatched junction bases numbered 7, after V lost 8 bases and J lost 6 bases. Here the CDR3 DNA reads TGTGCCAGCGGGAGACAGGGGGATCATGGCTACACCTTC. It specifies CASGRQGDHGYTF.

The gene calls are TRBV9 and TRBJ1-5; D perhaps matches TRBD1 (5 bases). Germline V CDR1 and CDR2: SGDLS, YYNGEE. The CDR3 covers 15 residues. The V end was cut by 2 bases, the J end by 0 bases, with 9 bases between. CDR3 amino acids: CASSVGDFSNQPQHF. CDR3 in DNA: TGTGCCAGCAGCGTTGGGGACTTTAGCAATCAGCCCCAGCATTTT. The full variable domain, rest sourced from reference TRBV9 and TRBJ1-5, is DSGVTQTPKHLITATGQRVTLRCSPRSGDLSVYWYQQSLDQGLQFLIQYYNGEERAKGNILERFSAQQFPDLHSELNLSSLELGDSALYFCASSVGDFSNQPQHFGDGTRLSIL.

The genes are TRBV19 and TRBJ2-3; possible D gene TRBD2, 5 bases. The CDR3 is made up of 12 amino acids. The V end lost 3 bases, the J end lost 8 bases, and 9 bases lay between the germline ends. Looked up from germline, CDR1 is LNHDA and CDR2 is SQIVND (reference sequence). CDR3 protein: CASSIAGATQYF. In DNA form, the CDR3 reads TGTGCCAGTAGTATTGCGGGTGCTACGCAGTATTTT.

J is TRBJ1-2 and V is TRBV6-5; no firm D call. V was pared by 0 bases and J by 2 bases, with 7 bases between. The germline gives CDR1 MNHEY, CDR2 SVGAGI. This CDR3 is 14 amino acids long. The CDR3 here is CASSYSERNYGYTF. CDR3 bases: TGTGCCAGCAGTTACTCGGAAAGAAACTATGGCTACACCTTC.

The chain uses TRBV29-1 and TRBJ1-2; a weak D match, TRBD1 (6 bases). V was pared by 6 bases and J by 2 bases, with 10 bases between. The CDR3 has 12 residues. Looked up from germline, CDR1 is SQVTM and CDR2 is ANQGSEA. DNA of the CDR3: TGCAGCGTGGACACAGGGAACTATGGCTACACCTTC. It is translated as CSVDTGNYGYTF. The full variable domain, its missing parts supplied by reference TRBV29-1 and TRBJ1-2, is SAVISQKPSRDICQRGTSLTIQCQVDSQVTMMFWYRQQPGQSLTLIATANQGSEATYESGFVIDKFPISRPNLTFSTLTVSNMSPEDSSIYLCSVDTGNYGYTFGSGTRLTVV.

The rearrangement links TRBV11-3 to TRBJ2-7, with D perhaps given as TRBD1 or TRBD2 (5 bases each). Per the germline V gene, CDR1 is SGHNT and CDR2 is YENEEA. V was pared by 1 base and J by 5 bases, with 9 bases between. The CDR3 is 13 amino acids. CDR3 nucleotide sequence: TGTGCCAGCAGCTTAGGGGGGACGGACGAGCAGTACTTC. The encoded protein is CASSLGGTDEQYF. Full variable domain (rest looked up from reference TRBV11-3 and TRBJ2-7): EAGVVQSPRYKIIEKKQPVAFWCNPISGHNTLYWYLQNLGQGPELLIRYENEEAVDDSQLPKDRFSAERLKGVDSTLKIQPAELGDSAVYLCASSLGGTDEQYFGPGTRLTVT.

The chain carries TRBV7-2 and TRBJ1-1; 7 bases agree with TRBD1. With 3 bases clipped from V and 4 bases from J, the junction kept 8 bases outside the gene matches. There are 15 residues in the CDR3. Per germline, CDR1 SGHTA and CDR2 FQGNSA. The CDR3 loop is CASSLRTGSATEAFF. The CDR3 region has the DNA TGTGCCAGCAGCTTGAGGACAGGTTCGGCCACTGAAGCTTTCTTT.

The rearrangement links TRBV5-1 to TRBJ1-1, with 10 bases aligning to TRBD1. The CDR3 length is 17 residues. CDR1 is SGHRS and CDR2 is YFSETQ in the germline V gene. V shed 4 bases, J shed 0 bases, and the junction held 9 bases outside the gene matches. The CDR3 loop reads CASSPTPGQGLNTEAFF. The CDR3 DNA sequence: TGCGCCAGCAGCCCTACTCCGGGACAGGGGTTGAACACTGAAGCTTTCTTT.

The chain joins TRBV12-3 or TRBV12-4 to TRBJ1-1; D ambiguous. The CDR3 covers 13 residues. V was pared by 3 bases and J by 1 base, with 6 bases between. Written as DNA, the CDR3 is TGTGCCAGCAGTTTCCACCCGAACACTGAAGCTTTCTTT. Translating gives CASSFHPNTEAFF.

V is TRBV5-4 and J is TRBJ2-1; D ambiguous. Trimming took off 4 bases at V and 7 bases at J, with 21 bases between the two ends. CDR3 length equals 16 residues. Germline-derived CDR1 and CDR2 are SGHNT and YYREEE (reference sequence). In DNA form, the CDR3 reads TGTGCCAGCAGCCCTCAGACCAATATCGCCAAAAATGAGCAGTTCTTC. Translation gives CASSPQTNIAKNEQFF.

This clone was recorded a few times. This chain joins TRBV6-6 and TRBJ2-2; 13 bases are shared with TRBD2. This CDR3 is built from 17 residues. CDR1 is MNHNY and CDR2 is SVGAGI in the germline V gene (reference sequence). Trimming removed 5 bases from V and 5 bases from J; junction bases left unmatched: 8. For the CDR3, the DNA is TGTGCCAGCAGTCCACTAGCGGGAGGGCCGGAGACCGGGGAGCTGTTTTTT. Amino acids: CASSPLAGGPETGELFF.

The rearrangement uses TRBV19 and TRBJ2-2; 11 positions agree with TRBD2. Trimming took 6 bases from V and 0 from J; bases not matched to a gene: 9. Germline values: CDR1 LNHDA, CDR2 SQIVND (reference sequence). This CDR3 contains 18 residues. The CDR3 sequence: CASRTSGTLFANTGELFF. In DNA form, the CDR3 reads TGTGCCAGTAGGACTAGCGGGACCTTATTCGCGAACACCGGGGAGCTGTTTTTT.

The chain is built from TRBV12-3 or TRBV12-4 and TRBJ2-3, with D hard to call. The germline V and J ends were trimmed by 3 bases and 4 bases, with 5 bases remaining between them. CDR3 length: 12 amino acids. The CDR3 protein is CASSLRSDTQYF. The DNA for the CDR3 is TGTGCCAGCAGTTTGAGGTCAGATACGCAGTATTTT.

The rearrangement joins TRBV9 to TRBJ1-1, with a tentative D call TRBD1 (5 bases). V shed 5 bases and J shed 5 bases, with 13 bases lying between them. Per the germline V gene, CDR1 is SGDLS and CDR2 is YYNGEE. CDR3 size: 13 residues. CDR3 amino acids: CASSKGWGTEAFF. The CDR3, as DNA: TGTGCCAGCAGTAAGGGTTGGGGGACTGAAGCTTTCTTT.

The chain recombines TRBV20-1 with TRBJ2-6; no clear D gene. This CDR3 has 14 amino acids. With 3 bases removed from V and 0 bases from J, the gap between germline ends came to 6 bases. In germline, CDR1 is DFQATT, CDR2 SNEGSKA (reference sequence). DNA of the CDR3: TGCAGTGCTAGTGTGTCCTCTGGGGCCAACGTCCTGACTTTC. It yields the protein CSASVSSGANVLTF.

The chain couples TRBV19 to TRBJ2-1; D gene ambiguous. Between the trimmed V and J ends, which lost 6 bases and 3 bases, there was a span of 15 bases. The CDR3 consists of 15 residues. Germline CDR1 LNHDA, CDR2 SQIVND (reference sequence). CDR3 region: CASSISEDGYNEQFF. CDR3 bases: TGTGCCAGTAGCATCTCCGAGGACGGCTACAATGAGCAGTTCTTC.

This rearrangement joins TRBV11-3 to TRBJ2-1; D is perhaps TRBD2 (6 bases). The CDR3 runs to 16 residues. V dropped 4 bases and J dropped 7 bases, with 20 bases sitting between them. CDR1 and CDR2 (germline): SGHNT, YENEEA. The CDR3, as DNA: TGTGCCAGCAGCTCCTCGCTGACGGGAGTTGGTAATGAGCAGTTCTTC. It is translated as CASSSSLTGVGNEQFF.

The rearrangement links TRBV6-5 to TRBJ1-5; D is perhaps TRBD1 (5 bases). V was clipped by 0 bases and J by 14 bases, with 14 bases between them. Per the germline V gene, CDR1 is MNHEY and CDR2 is SVGAGI. The CDR3 is made up of 13 amino acids. CDR3 in amino acids: CASSYSISQDKHF. The CDR3 DNA sequence: TGTGCCAGCAGTTACTCGATTTCGCAGGACAAGCATTTT.

The V call is TRBV28, the J call TRBJ2-7, with D possibly matching TRBD2 (5 bases). V shed 7 bases and J shed 2 bases, with 15 bases lying between them. The CDR3 totals 14 residues. Germline loops: CDR1 MDHEN, CDR2 SYDVKM. CDR3 region: CASTTPGKPYEQYF. The CDR3 DNA sequence: TGTGCCAGCACGACCCCGGGGAAACCCTACGAGCAGTACTTC.

This clone was observed once. The chain uses TRBV4-1 and TRBJ1-5; D is uncertain. Germline CDR1 MGHRA, CDR2 YSYEKL. CDR3 length equals 14 residues. The V gene lost 0 bases and the J gene lost 7 bases, with 10 bases spanning the gap. The CDR3 DNA reads TGCGCCAGCAGCCAAGATCTGGTGAGGCAGCCCCAGCATTTT. Residues: CASSQDLVRQPQHF.

The table lists this clone with a count of one. The chain couples TRBV30 to TRBJ2-7; D call uncertain. CDR3 length: 15 residues. Germline V gene sequence: CDR1 GTSNPN, CDR2 SVGIG (reference sequence). V lost 2 bases to trimming and J lost 0 bases, with 14 bases between them. CDR3 loop: CAWSKGWGSSYEQYF. The CDR3 nucleotides are TGTGCCTGGAGTAAAGGGTGGGGTAGCTCCTACGAGCAGTACTTC.

CDR3 protein: CASSFGGQQETQYF. In nucleotides, the CDR3 is TGTGCCAGCAGTTTTGGGGGTCAACAAGAGACCCAGTACTTC. This chain connects TRBV28 to TRBJ2-5; D is possibly TRBD1 or TRBD2 (5 bases each). CDR1 is MDHEN and CDR2 is SYDVKM in the germline V gene. V was trimmed by 3 bases and J by 2 bases, leaving 10 bases between them. CDR3 length: 14 amino acids.